Listed below are T cell receptor beta chains from one sample, sequenced in a study of blood T cell repertoires in COVID-19. Sequencing used immunoSEQ multiplex PCR; TCRdb keeps in-frame clones, though not all of them. Counted here are about 480,000 clones, more than 85% occurring once; the ten biggest clones make up 4.3%. Sequenced material: peripheral blood. The receptors were gathered from a woman aged 25 to 39 with acute or convalescent COVID-19. Both conserved end residues are part of each CDR3. Fields, in order: D gene, clone size, V gene, J gene, CDR3 DNA, CDR3 protein. D genes are given only for firm matches. The size entry is marked missing in some rows and otherwise reads once, few, many or a size class.

-,-,TRBV6-2/TRBV6-3,TRBJ1-2,TGTGCCAGCAGTTACTCGAAACAGGGCGACTATGGCTACACCTTC,CASSYSKQGDYGYTF
TRBD2,-,TRBV9,TRBJ2-3,TGTGCCAGCAGCCCGGGGACTAGCGGGAAAACAGATACGCAGTATTTT,CASSPGTSGKTDTQYF
-,-,TRBV20-1,TRBJ2-7,TGCAGTGCTGGTGGGCAGCGAAACGAGCAGTACTTC,CSAGGQRNEQYF
TRBD1,-,TRBV12-3/TRBV12-4,TRBJ1-1,TGTGCCAGCAACAAACGGACAGGGCATGAAGCTTTCTTT,CASNKRTGHEAFF
-,-,TRBV5-1,TRBJ1-2,TGCGCCAGCAGCTTGGCAGGAGGGAGTCTTCCTAATGGCTACACCTTC,CASSLAGGSLPNGYTF
-,few,TRBV5-4,TRBJ2-7,TGTGCCAGCAGCTTGGGGCCCACAGGGACCTACGAGCAGTACTTC,CASSLGPTGTYEQYF
TRBD1,-,TRBV27,TRBJ1-1,TGTGCCGAGACAGGGGGAATGAACACTGAAGCTTTCTTT,CAETGGMNTEAFF
-,-,TRBV6-6,TRBJ1-5,TGTGCCAGCAGTTACCCAGGGGCCAAAGAAGGAGCCCAGCATTTT,CASSYPGAKEGAQHF
TRBD2,-,TRBV27,TRBJ2-5,TGTGCCAGCAGTACAAAGCCGGGACTAGCTCTCGGGACCCAGTACTTC,CASSTKPGLALGTQYF
TRBD1,-,TRBV20-1,TRBJ1-3,TGCAGTGCTAGCCAGACAGGGCAACCATATTTT,CSASQTGQPYF
-,-,TRBV20-1,TRBJ2-4,TGCAGTGCTAGTGTAGAACAGATAGCCAAAAACATTCAGTACTTC,CSASVEQIAKNIQYF
-,-,TRBV30,TRBJ2-5,TGTGCCTGGAGCACTCTTCTCGGGGGGCGATGGGAGACCCAGTACTTC,CAWSTLLGGRWETQYF
-,-,TRBV5-4,TRBJ1-1,TGTGCCAGCAGCTCCCCGGGGAGAGGCACTGAAGCTTTCTTT,CASSSPGRGTEAFF
-,-,TRBV24-1,TRBJ2-3,TGTGCCACCAGTGAGTACACAGATACGCAGTATTTT,CATSEYTDTQYF
TRBD1,-,TRBV28,TRBJ2-3,TGTGCCAGCAACTACGCAGGGGGGCAGTATTTT,CASNYAGGQYF